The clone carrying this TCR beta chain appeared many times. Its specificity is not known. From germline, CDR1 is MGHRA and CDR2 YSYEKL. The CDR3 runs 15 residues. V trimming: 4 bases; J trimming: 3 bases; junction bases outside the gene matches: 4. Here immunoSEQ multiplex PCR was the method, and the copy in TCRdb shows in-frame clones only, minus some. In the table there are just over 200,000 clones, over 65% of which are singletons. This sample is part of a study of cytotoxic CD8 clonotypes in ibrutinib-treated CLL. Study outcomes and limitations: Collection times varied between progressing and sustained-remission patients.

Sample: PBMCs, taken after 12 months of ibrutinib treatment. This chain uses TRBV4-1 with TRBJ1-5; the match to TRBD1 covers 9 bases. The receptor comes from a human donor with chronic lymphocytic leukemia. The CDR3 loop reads CASSLKQGANQPQHF. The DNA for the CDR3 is TGCGCCAGCAGCCTAAAACAGGGGGCCAATCAGCCCCAGCATTTT.